This note documents a single TCR beta chain sequence. Its specificity is not known. The authors reverse transcribed all of the isolated RNA, so sequencing captured expressed TCRB transcripts. This table comes from immunoSEQ multiplex PCR, and its TCRdb copy is limited to in-frame clones, with some not included. The sample carries more than 300,000 clones, roughly 12% recorded once. This sample was taken from a study of beta chain features in type 1 diabetes. General study points: A moderate, significant TCRB CDR3 shortening appeared in type 1 diabetes across four CD4+ subsets. The VDJ junctions of type 1 diabetes patients carried fewer insertions and more deletions.

The sequence was obtained from a woman aged 18-29 years with type 1 diabetes. The sequenced sample was naive CD4+ T cells from blood.

The CDR3 loop is CASSRNLGDNEQFF. The DNA for the CDR3 is TGTGCCAGCAGCCGAAACCTAGGAGACAATGAGCAGTTCTTC. The chain carries TRBV7-2 and TRBJ2-1; the D is unclear. This CDR3 spans 14 amino acids. Between the trimmed V and J ends, which lost 5 bases and 5 bases, there was a span of 13 bases. Germline CDR1 is SGHTA and CDR2 is FQGNSA.